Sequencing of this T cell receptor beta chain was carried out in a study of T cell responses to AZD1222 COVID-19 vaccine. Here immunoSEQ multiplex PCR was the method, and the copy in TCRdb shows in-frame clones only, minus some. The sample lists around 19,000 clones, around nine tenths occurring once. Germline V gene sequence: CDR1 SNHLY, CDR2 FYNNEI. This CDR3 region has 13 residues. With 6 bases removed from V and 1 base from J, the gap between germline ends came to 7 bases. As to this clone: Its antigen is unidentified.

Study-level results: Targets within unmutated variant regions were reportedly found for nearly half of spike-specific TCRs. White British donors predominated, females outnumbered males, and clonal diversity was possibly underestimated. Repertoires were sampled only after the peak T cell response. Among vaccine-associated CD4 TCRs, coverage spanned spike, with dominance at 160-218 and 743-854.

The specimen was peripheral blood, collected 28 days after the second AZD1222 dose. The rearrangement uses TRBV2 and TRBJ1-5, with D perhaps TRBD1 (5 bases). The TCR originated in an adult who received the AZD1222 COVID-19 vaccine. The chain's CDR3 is CASRRDSNQPQHF. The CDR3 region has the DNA TGTGCCAGCAGGAGGGACAGCAATCAGCCCCAGCATTTT.